This T cell receptor (beta chain) was observed in a study of blood T cell repertoires in COVID-19. On the study more broadly: Spain, Italy and the United States supplied samples that represented acute and convalescent COVID-19. In each case, the material was cDNA or gDNA derived from T cells, B-cell-depleted T cells, or PBMCs.

The CDR3 loop spans 13 amino acids. Trimming cost V 0 bases and J 3 bases, with 6 bases left between them. The germline V gene encodes CDR1 SGHTA and CDR2 FQGNSA. In Seattle, patients joined the study during active infection and were tracked longitudinally. Original methodology: Estimates of nucleated cell counts were drawn from the amplification of reference gene primers. The data were produced by immunoSEQ multiplex PCR, yet TCRdb's version contains in-frame clones alone and is incomplete. Clonal size and the V and J genes are those of that table, whereas D and trimming came from the DNA. Here the sample spans about 68,000 clones, about 90% being singletons.

This chain uses TRBV7-2 with TRBJ2-7; D is perhaps TRBD1 (6 bases). The sequencing input was peripheral blood. This clonotype was sampled from a woman between 50 and 59 years old with COVID-19, enrolled during active disease. CDR3 amino acids: CASSLAGGYEQYF. As DNA, the CDR3 is TGTGCCAGCAGCTTAGCAGGGGGCTACGAGCAGTACTTC.